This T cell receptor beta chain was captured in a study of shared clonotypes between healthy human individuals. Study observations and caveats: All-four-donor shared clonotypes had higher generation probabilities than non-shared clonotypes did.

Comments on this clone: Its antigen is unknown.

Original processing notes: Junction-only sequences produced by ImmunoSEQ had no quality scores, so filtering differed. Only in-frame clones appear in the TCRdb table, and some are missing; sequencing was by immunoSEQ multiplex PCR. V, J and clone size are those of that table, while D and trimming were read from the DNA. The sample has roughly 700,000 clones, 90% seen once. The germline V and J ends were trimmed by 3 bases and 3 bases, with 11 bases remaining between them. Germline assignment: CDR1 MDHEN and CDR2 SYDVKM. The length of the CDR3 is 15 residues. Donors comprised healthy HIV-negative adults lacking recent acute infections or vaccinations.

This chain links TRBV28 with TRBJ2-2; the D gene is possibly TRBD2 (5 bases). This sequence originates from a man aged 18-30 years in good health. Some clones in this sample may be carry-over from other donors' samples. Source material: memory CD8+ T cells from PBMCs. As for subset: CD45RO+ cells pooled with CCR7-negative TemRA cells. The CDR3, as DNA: TGTGCCAGCAGTTTGCGGCGGGCACACACCGGGGAGCTGTTTTTT. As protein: CASSLRRAHTGELFF.